The 29 T cell receptor beta chains below come from one sample, sequenced in a study of blood T cells in healthy people across ages. For the second PCR, which ran for roughly 6 to 12 cycles, a sample-barcoded 5' primer and a J-beta primer mix were used. TCRdb independently ran MiXCR on the 5' RACE reads; one entry per CDR3 protein. The table has more than 550,000 distinct CDR3 sequences, approximately 22% seen once. The source material was blood. Receptors originate from a man in his 70s in good health.

The chain couples TRBV12-3 or TRBV12-4 to TRBJ2-2; D perhaps matches TRBD1 (6 bases). V was trimmed by 2 bases and J by 6 bases, leaving 16 bases between them. The CDR3 has 16 amino acids. The DNA for the CDR3 is TGTGCCAGCAGTTTAAGGGACACCAGGGGTCCCGGGGAGCTGTTTTTT. Translated, it gives CASSLRDTRGPGELFF.

The J gene is TRBJ2-1, the V gene TRBV29-1; TRBD2 matches 9 bases. Germline CDR1 reads SQVTM; CDR2 reads ANQGSEA. The CDR3 runs 15 residues. The trim removed 2 bases at V and 7 bases at J, leaving 9 bases unmatched. The CDR3 nucleotides read TGCAGCGTTGAAAGGTTTGCGGGAGGGCGAAATGAGCAGTTCTTC. Translation gives CSVERFAGGRNEQFF.

The table lists this clonotype with many counts. The genes are TRBV14 and TRBJ2-1, with 9 bases that match TRBD2. The J segment lost 4 bases and the V segment lost 2 bases, leaving 9 bases of the junction unmatched. Germline-derived CDR1 and CDR2 are SGHDN and FVKESK. CDR3 length: 17 amino acids. The CDR3, as DNA: TGTGCCAGCAGCCAACTAAAGCGGGGGGCAAGGTACAATGAGCAGTTCTTC. It codes for CASSQLKRGARYNEQFF.

The chain carries TRBV29-1 and TRBJ2-3; D is uncertain. This CDR3 has 11 residues. The V and J ends lost 7 bases and 4 bases respectively, with 9 bases between them. The germline gives CDR1 SQVTM, CDR2 ANQGSEA. The CDR3 DNA reads as TGCAGCGGCAGGTCCGCAGATACGCAGTATTTT. This gives the protein CSGRSADTQYF.

The genes are TRBV3-1 and TRBJ2-1; D not resolved. The CDR3 covers 15 residues. Trimming cost V 0 bases and J 6 bases, with 12 bases left between them. CDR1 LGHDT and CDR2 YNNKEL come from the germline V gene (reference sequence). The CDR3 here is CASSQEPAQINEQFF. The CDR3, as DNA: TGTGCCAGCAGCCAAGAGCCAGCACAGATCAATGAGCAGTTCTTC.

V gene TRBV7-9 combines with J gene TRBJ1-4, with unresolved D. Trimming removed 5 bases from V and 7 bases from J, with 11 bases in between. CDR3 length equals 13 residues. Germline CDR1 and CDR2: SEHNR and FQNEAQ (reference sequence). CDR3 sequence reads: CASSPALVEKLFF. CDR3 nucleotide sequence: TGTGCCAGCAGCCCGGCGTTAGTTGAAAAACTGTTTTTT.

The J gene is TRBJ2-2, the V gene TRBV29-1; 8 bases line up with TRBD2. Germline CDR1 and CDR2: SQVTM and ANQGSEA. The CDR3 runs to 14 residues. V was pared by 3 bases and J by 1 base, with 1 base of the junction left unmatched. The CDR3 is CSVERGVNTGELFF. In DNA form, the CDR3 reads TGCAGCGTTGAGCGGGGGGTGAACACCGGGGAGCTGTTTTTT.

The V gene is TRBV7-9, the J gene TRBJ1-2; a weak D match, TRBD1 (6 bases). Germline loops: CDR1 SEHNR, CDR2 FQNEAQ (reference sequence). Between the trimmed V and J ends, which lost 1 base and 5 bases, there was a span of 17 bases. CDR3 size: 16 residues. The DNA of the CDR3 is TGTGCCAGCAGCTTAGAAGTCCCGACAGGCCGGTATGGCTACACCTTC. Amino acid sequence: CASSLEVPTGRYGYTF.

V usage is TRBV18 and J usage is TRBJ2-1; 7 bases are a match to TRBD1. Trimming removed 3 bases from V and 2 bases from J; junction bases left unmatched: 4. CDR1 is KGHSH, CDR2 LQKENI, per germline. This CDR3 has 15 residues. The CDR3: CASSPLGTAYNEQFF. CDR3 bases: TGTGCCAGCTCACCCCTCGGGACAGCCTACAATGAGCAGTTCTTC. Drawing the rest from reference TRBV18 and TRBJ2-1, the complete variable domain is NAGVMQNPRHLVRRRGQEARLRCSPMKGHSHVYWYRQLPEEGLKFMVYLQKENIIDESGMPKERFSAEFPKEGPSILRIQQVVRGDSAAYFCASSPLGTAYNEQFFGPGTRLTVL.

This chain links TRBV6-1 with TRBJ1-2, with D unclear. V dropped 2 bases and J dropped 3 bases, with 7 bases sitting between them. CDR3 length equals 13 residues. Germline V gene sequence: CDR1 MNHNS, CDR2 SASEGT. DNA for the CDR3: TGTGCCAGCAGTGAATTTGATTACTATGGCTACACCTTC. It codes for CASSEFDYYGYTF.

The chain links TRBV12-3 or TRBV12-4 to TRBJ1-2, with no clear D. The CDR3 consists of 14 residues. The V gene lost 2 bases and the J gene lost 4 bases, with 11 bases spanning the gap. As DNA, the CDR3 is TGTGCCAGCAGTTTACCGCAGGACTTCTATGGCTACACCTTC. It is translated as CASSLPQDFYGYTF.

This clonotype was observed a few times. The V and J genes are TRBV29-1 and TRBJ1-1, with unresolved D. Germline V gene sequence: CDR1 SQVTM, CDR2 ANQGSEA. The CDR3 is made up of 12 amino acids. V was pared by 4 bases and J by 5 bases, with 11 bases between. The CDR3 nucleotides are TGCAGCGTTGCGCGAGGAGGAACTGAAGCTTTCTTT. Protein product: CSVARGGTEAFF.

This clonotype was seen repeatedly, ten times or more. CDR3 in DNA: TGTGCCAGCTCACCTGCTGGGGAGCTGTTTTTT. It encodes CASSPAGELFF. This sequence joins TRBV18 and TRBJ2-2, with D uncertain. V lost 3 bases and J lost 8, with 4 bases in between. CDR1 is KGHSH and CDR2 is LQKENI in the germline V gene. CDR3 length: 11 residues.

On this clonotype itself: Being one base from a much bigger clone, this may be a read error. The chain recombines TRBV6-6 with TRBJ1-2; D may be TRBD1 (5 bases). The CDR3 contains 13 residues. The germline V gene encodes CDR1 MNHNY and CDR2 SVGAGI (reference sequence). Trimming shortened V by 6 bases and J by 3 bases, and 11 bases separated the two germline ends. The chain's CDR3 is CASRASGDYGYTF. In DNA, the CDR3 is TGTGCCAGCAGGGCTTCGGGGGACTATGGCTACACCTTC.

The V and J genes are TRBV12-3 or TRBV12-4 and TRBJ2-1; weak D call: TRBD1 (6 bases). The V and J ends lost 6 bases and 1 base respectively, with 13 bases between them. The CDR3 spans 15 residues. The CDR3 reads CASSREQGSYNEQFF. The CDR3 bases are TGTGCCAGCAGCCGCGAACAGGGATCCTACAATGAGCAGTTCTTC.

V usage is TRBV6-5 and J usage is TRBJ2-7; 9 bases line up with TRBD1. The CDR3 has 15 residues. V was clipped by 5 bases and J by 7 bases; unmatched bases: 12. Germline CDR1 reads MNHEY; CDR2 reads SVGAGI. The CDR3 bases are TGTGCCAGCAGTACCCCGGGACAGGGTTTTGGGGAGCAGTACTTC. This gives the protein CASSTPGQGFGEQYF.

The chain uses TRBV3-1 and TRBJ1-3, with D perhaps matching TRBD1 (6 bases). CDR1 and CDR2 from the germline V gene are LGHDT and YNNKEL (reference sequence). The CDR3 has 15 residues. Deletions cut 5 bases from V and 2 bases from J, with 13 bases between. The CDR3 coding sequence is TGTGCCAGCAGCAATAGACAGGCGGCTGGAAACACCATATATTTT. Encoded protein: CASSNRQAAGNTIYF.

The chain has TRBV5-1 and TRBJ2-4; 13 positions agree with TRBD2. From germline, CDR1 is SGHRS and CDR2 YFSETQ. The V segment lost 3 bases and the J segment 6 bases; nucleotides outside the gene matches: 9. CDR3 length: 17 amino acids. CDR3 sequence: CASSSITSGRGGNIQYF. As DNA, the CDR3 is TGCGCCAGCAGCTCGATAACTAGCGGGAGGGGAGGAAACATTCAGTACTTC. The whole variable domain, remainder taken from reference TRBV5-1 and TRBJ2-4, is KAGVTQTPRYLIKTRGQQVTLSCSPISGHRSVSWYQQTPGQGLQFLFEYFSETQRNKGNFPGRFSGRQFSNSRSEMNVSTLELGDSALYLCASSSITSGRGGNIQYFGAGTRLSVL.

The sample holds a few counts of this clonotype. This chain uses TRBV20-1 with TRBJ2-3; 12 positions agree with TRBD2. The CDR3 spans 15 residues. Germline CDR1 reads DFQATT; CDR2 reads SNEGSKA (reference sequence). The V gene end was trimmed by 0 bases and the J gene end by 4 bases; junction bases not matched to a gene: 2. In DNA, the CDR3 is TGCAGTGCTAGAGAACTAGCGGGAGGTCCAGATACGCAGTATTTT. This gives the protein CSARELAGGPDTQYF.

This clonotype came up a few times. The chain has TRBV20-1 and TRBJ2-1; TRBD1 is a possible D gene (6 bases). This CDR3 spans 17 amino acids. V lost 2 bases to trimming and J lost 4 bases, with 21 bases between them. Germline loops: CDR1 DFQATT, CDR2 SNEGSKA (reference sequence). The CDR3 protein is CSARQPGQRRQYNEQFF. DNA of the CDR3: TGCAGTGCTAGACAACCTGGACAGCGCCGGCAGTACAATGAGCAGTTCTTC.

CDR3 sequence: CSARGLAGGRSSYNEQFF. For the CDR3, the DNA is TGCAGTGCTAGAGGTCTAGCGGGGGGCAGGAGCTCCTACAATGAGCAGTTCTTC. V and J are TRBV20-1 and TRBJ2-1; TRBD2 matches at 11 bases. The CDR3 is 18 amino acids. The germline V gene has CDR1 DFQATT and CDR2 SNEGSKA (reference sequence). The ends lost 1 base at V and 0 bases at J; junction bases unmatched: 8.

This chain connects TRBV20-1 to TRBJ2-1; TRBD2 is a possible D gene (6 bases). The V gene lost 6 bases and the J gene lost 12 bases, with 15 bases spanning the gap. Germline CDR1 DFQATT, CDR2 SNEGSKA (reference sequence). The CDR3 contains 11 residues. The CDR3 DNA sequence: TGCAGTGCCGCTTGGGGGGACGTGCAGTTCTTC. Translating gives CSAAWGDVQFF.

In its sample, this clonotype was seen a few times. The gene calls are TRBV29-1 and TRBJ1-2; tentative D call: TRBD1 (5 bases). There are 12 residues in the CDR3. V lost 7 bases and J 1 base, leaving 10 bases between the germline ends. CDR1 and CDR2 from the germline V gene are SQVTM and ANQGSEA. CDR3 DNA sequence: TGCAGCGCCAGGGACTTTAACTATGGCTACACCTTC. Its translation is CSARDFNYGYTF.

This clonotype has a handful of counts. The chain recombines TRBV28 with TRBJ2-4; TRBD1 is a possible D gene (5 bases). Trimming pared 3 bases from V and 8 bases from J, leaving 11 bases between. The CDR3 length is 13 residues. Germline CDR1 is MDHEN and CDR2 is SYDVKM. In DNA form, the CDR3 reads TGTGCCAGCAGTTTTCAGGGTCGGGACATTCAGTACTTC. Its translation is CASSFQGRDIQYF.

A few counts support this clonotype. V and J are TRBV5-6 and TRBJ2-7; D may correspond to TRBD1 or TRBD2 (5 bases each). In germline, CDR1 is SGHDT, CDR2 YYEEEE. V lost 4 bases to trimming and J lost 0 bases, with 14 bases between them. This CDR3 has 15 amino acids. CDR3 nucleotides: TGTGCCAGCAGCCGCCGGGGCCTCTTCTCCTACGAGCAGTACTTC. This gives the protein CASSRRGLFSYEQYF.

This clonotype has ten or more counts. The V and J genes are TRBV7-2 and TRBJ1-1, with unresolved D. Germline V CDR1 and CDR2: SGHTA, FQGNSA. Trimming pared 5 bases from V and 1 base from J, leaving 14 bases between. There are 15 residues in the CDR3. Here the CDR3 DNA reads TGTGCCAGCAGCCCCGGGTCCTTGGGGAACACTGAAGCTTTCTTT. Its protein product is CASSPGSLGNTEAFF. Full variable domain (missing parts from reference TRBV7-2 and TRBJ1-1): GAGVSQSPSNKVTEKGKDVELRCDPISGHTALYWYRQSLGQGLEFLIYFQGNSAPDKSGLPSDRFSAERTGGSVSTLTIQRTQQEDSAVYLCASSPGSLGNTEAFFGQGTRLTVV.

The chain uses TRBV20-1 and TRBJ2-5, with D tentatively TRBD2 (8 bases). The CDR3 has 15 residues. Germline V gives CDR1 DFQATT, CDR2 SNEGSKA (reference sequence). With 0 bases removed from V and 1 base from J, the gap between germline ends came to 12 bases. This chain's CDR3 is CSARDGGDSQETQYF. DNA for the CDR3: TGCAGTGCTAGAGACGGGGGGGACAGCCAAGAGACCCAGTACTTC.

This chain uses TRBV14 with TRBJ1-5; TRBD1 agrees at 12 bases. Losses at the gene ends were 5 bases for V and 9 bases for J; bases not matched to a gene: 11. This CDR3 spans 16 amino acids. Germline lookup yields CDR1 SGHDN and CDR2 FVKESK. CDR3 coding DNA: TGTGCCAGCAGCAACCGGGACAGGGGGCCGCTTCGGCCCCAGCATTTT. Its translation: CASSNRDRGPLRPQHF.

The rearrangement joins TRBV20-1 to TRBJ1-6; perhaps TRBD1 as D (5 bases). The V gene's germline CDR1 is DFQATT and CDR2 SNEGSKA (reference sequence). The CDR3 contains 13 residues. V lost 6 bases, J lost 11 bases, and 17 bases lay in between. Here the CDR3 reads CSARDPRIPPLHF. CDR3 nucleotide sequence: TGCAGTGCCAGGGACCCCAGGATACCACCCCTCCACTTT.